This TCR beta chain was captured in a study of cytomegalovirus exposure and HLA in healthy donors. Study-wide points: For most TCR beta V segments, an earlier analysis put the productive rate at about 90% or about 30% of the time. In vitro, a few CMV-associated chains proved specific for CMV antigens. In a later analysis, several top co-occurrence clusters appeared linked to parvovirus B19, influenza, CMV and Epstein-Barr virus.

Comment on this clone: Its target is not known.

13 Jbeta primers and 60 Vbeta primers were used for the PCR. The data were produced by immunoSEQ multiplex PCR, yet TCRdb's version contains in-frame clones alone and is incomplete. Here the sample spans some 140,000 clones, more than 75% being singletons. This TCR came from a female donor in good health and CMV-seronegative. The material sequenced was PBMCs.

The CDR3 is CASSVSGRSTDTQYF. The DNA of the CDR3 is TGTGCCAGTAGCGTTAGCGGGAGGTCCACAGATACGCAGTATTTT. V is TRBV19 and J is TRBJ2-3, with TRBD2 matching over 10 bases. The CDR3 is 15 amino acids. V dropped 6 bases and J dropped 2; count of bases not matched to a gene: 5. Per germline, CDR1 LNHDA and CDR2 SQIVND (reference sequence). Combining the CDR3 with reference TRBV19 and TRBJ2-3 gives the whole variable domain DGGITQSPKYLFRKEGQNVTLSCEQNLNHDAMYWYRQDPGQGLRLIYYSQIVNDFQKGDIAEGYSVSREKKESFPLTVTSAQKNPTAFYLCASSVSGRSTDTQYFGPGTRLTVL.